This T cell receptor (beta chain) came from a study of shared clonotypes between healthy human individuals. Profiled with immunoSEQ multiplex PCR; TCRdb holds only in-frame clones, not every one. This table holds some 2,000,000 clones, roughly 94% found once. CDR1 is GTSNPN and CDR2 is SVGIG in the germline V gene (reference sequence). V lost 1 base and J 5 bases, leaving 11 bases between the germline ends. This CDR3 is built from 14 residues. The naive CD8 population came from CD45RO-negative cells selected for CCR7, without terminally differentiated effector memory CD45RA+ cells. The gene calls are TRBV30 and TRBJ2-2; TRBD1 might be the D (6 bases). The sequenced material came from naive CD8+ T cells sorted from blood. The TCR was taken from a man aged 18 to 29 in good health. The CDR3 DNA is TGTGCCTGGAGTGATATGAGGGGGACCGGGGAGCTGTTTTTT. Protein sequence: CAWSDMRGTGELFF.